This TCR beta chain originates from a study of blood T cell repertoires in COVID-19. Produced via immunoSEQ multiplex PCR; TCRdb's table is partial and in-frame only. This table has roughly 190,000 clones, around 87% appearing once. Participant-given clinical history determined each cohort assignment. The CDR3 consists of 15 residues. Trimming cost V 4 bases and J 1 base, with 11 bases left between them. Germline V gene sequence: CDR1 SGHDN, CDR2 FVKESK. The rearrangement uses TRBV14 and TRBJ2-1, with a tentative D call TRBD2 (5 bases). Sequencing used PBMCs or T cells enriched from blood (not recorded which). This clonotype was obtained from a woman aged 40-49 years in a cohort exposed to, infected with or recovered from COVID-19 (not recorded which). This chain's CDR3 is CASSPKRRSYNEQFF. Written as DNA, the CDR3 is TGTGCCAGCAGCCCGAAAAGGAGGTCCTACAATGAGCAGTTCTTC.